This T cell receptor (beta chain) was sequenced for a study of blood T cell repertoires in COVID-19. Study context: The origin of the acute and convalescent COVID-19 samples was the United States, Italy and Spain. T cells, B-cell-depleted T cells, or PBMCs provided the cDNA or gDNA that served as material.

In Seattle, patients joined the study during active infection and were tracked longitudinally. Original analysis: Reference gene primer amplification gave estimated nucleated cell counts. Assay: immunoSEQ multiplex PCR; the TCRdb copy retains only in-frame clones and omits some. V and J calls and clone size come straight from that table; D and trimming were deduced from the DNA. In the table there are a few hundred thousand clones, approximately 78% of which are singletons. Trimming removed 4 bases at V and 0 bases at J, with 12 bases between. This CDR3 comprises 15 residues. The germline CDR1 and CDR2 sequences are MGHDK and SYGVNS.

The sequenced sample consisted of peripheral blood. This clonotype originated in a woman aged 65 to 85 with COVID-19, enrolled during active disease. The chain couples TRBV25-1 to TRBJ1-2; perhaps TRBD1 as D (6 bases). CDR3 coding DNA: TGTGCCAGCAGTGTCACAGGGAACGCTAACTATGGCTACACCTTC. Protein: CASSVTGNANYGYTF.